This paragraph reports one TCR beta chain. V lost 3 bases and J 8 bases, leaving 14 bases between the germline ends. The CDR3 consists of 14 residues. Germline values: CDR1 KGHSH, CDR2 LQKENI. This record belongs to a study of blood T cell repertoires in COVID-19. About the study: Donors in the United States, Italy and Spain gave samples during acute or convalescent COVID-19.

In the authors' methods: The authors estimated nucleated cell counts from reference gene primer amplification. Sequenced by immunoSEQ multiplex PCR; TCRdb stores in-frame clones only, minus some. D and trimming were read from the DNA, whereas the V and J calls and clone size are those reported in that table. The table records hundreds of thousands of clones, 65% to 90% of them present only once. This clonotype was obtained from a human donor in a cohort sampled during active COVID-19. The J gene is TRBJ2-1, the V gene TRBV18; D not certain. Input material: peripheral blood. The CDR3 loop is CASSPDQVNDEQFF. Written as DNA, the CDR3 is TGTGCCAGCTCACCGGATCAGGTCAATGATGAGCAGTTCTTC.